This entry concerns a single T cell receptor beta chain. There are 14 residues in the CDR3. Germline V lookup: CDR1 SQVTM, CDR2 ANQGSEA. V lost 4 bases and J lost 0, with 12 bases in between. Assay: immunoSEQ multiplex PCR; the TCRdb copy retains only in-frame clones and omits some. The sample consists of roughly 260,000 clones, around nine tenths of them appearing once. The sample comes from a study of blood T cell repertoires in COVID-19. Study-level information: Spain, Italy and the United States supplied samples that represented acute and convalescent COVID-19. Sources were T cells, B-cell-depleted T cells, or PBMCs; the material itself was cDNA or gDNA.

The material sequenced was peripheral blood. The gene calls are TRBV29-1 and TRBJ1-1, with a tentative D call TRBD1 (5 bases). This TCR derives from a man aged 40-49 years who had recovered from COVID-19. The CDR3 region is CSVAGFVLNTEAFF. The CDR3 nucleotides read TGCAGCGTTGCAGGGTTTGTACTGAACACTGAAGCTTTCTTT.